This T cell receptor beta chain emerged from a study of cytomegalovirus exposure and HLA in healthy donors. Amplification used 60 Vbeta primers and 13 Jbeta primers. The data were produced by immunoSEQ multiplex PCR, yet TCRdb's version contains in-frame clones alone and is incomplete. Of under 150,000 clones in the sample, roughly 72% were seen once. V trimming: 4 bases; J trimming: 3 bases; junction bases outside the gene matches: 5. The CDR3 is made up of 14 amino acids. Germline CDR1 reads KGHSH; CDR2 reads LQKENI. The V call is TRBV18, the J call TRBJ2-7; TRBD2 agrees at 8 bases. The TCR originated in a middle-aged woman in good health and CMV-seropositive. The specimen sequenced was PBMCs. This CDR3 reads CASSLGLVNYEQYF. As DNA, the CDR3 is TGTGCCAGCTCACTGGGACTAGTAAACTACGAGCAGTACTTC.